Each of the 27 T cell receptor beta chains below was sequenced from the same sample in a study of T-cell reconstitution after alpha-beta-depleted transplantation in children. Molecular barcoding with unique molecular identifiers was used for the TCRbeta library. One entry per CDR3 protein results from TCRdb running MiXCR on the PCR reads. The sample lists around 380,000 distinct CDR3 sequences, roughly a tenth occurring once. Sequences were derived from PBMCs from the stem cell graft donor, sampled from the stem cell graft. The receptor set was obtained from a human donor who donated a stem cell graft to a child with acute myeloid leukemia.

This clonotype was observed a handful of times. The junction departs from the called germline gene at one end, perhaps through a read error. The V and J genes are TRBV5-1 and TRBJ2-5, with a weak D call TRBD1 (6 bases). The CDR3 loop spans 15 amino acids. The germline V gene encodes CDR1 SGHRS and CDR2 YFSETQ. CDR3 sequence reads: CATSLSQGKQETQYF. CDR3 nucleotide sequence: TGCGCCACCAGCTTGAGTCAGGGGAAACAAGAGACCCAGTACTTC.

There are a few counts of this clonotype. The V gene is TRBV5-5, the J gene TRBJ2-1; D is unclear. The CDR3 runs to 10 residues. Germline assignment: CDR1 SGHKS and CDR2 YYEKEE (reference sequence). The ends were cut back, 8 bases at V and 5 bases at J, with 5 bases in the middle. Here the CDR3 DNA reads TGTGCCAGTGTCAACAATGAGCAGTTCTTC. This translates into CASVNNEQFF.

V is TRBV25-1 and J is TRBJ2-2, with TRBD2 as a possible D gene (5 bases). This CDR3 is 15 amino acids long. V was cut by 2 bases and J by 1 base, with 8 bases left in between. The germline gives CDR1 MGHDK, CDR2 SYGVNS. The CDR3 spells CASSEPRVNTGELFF. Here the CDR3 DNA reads TGTGCCAGCAGTGAACCGCGGGTGAACACCGGGGAGCTGTTTTTT.

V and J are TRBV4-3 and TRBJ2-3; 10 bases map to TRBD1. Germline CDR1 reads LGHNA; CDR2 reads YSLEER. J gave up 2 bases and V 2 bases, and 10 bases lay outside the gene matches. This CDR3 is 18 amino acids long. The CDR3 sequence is CASSQTGTGVTVTDTQYF. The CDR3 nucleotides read TGCGCCAGCAGCCAAACCGGGACAGGGGTCACAGTCACAGATACGCAGTATTTT.

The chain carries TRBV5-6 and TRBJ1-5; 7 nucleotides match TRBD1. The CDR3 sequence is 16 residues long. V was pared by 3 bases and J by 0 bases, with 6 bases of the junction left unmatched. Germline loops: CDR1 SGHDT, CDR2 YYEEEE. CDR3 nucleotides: TGTGCCAGCAGCTCTCAACAGGGGCATAGCAATCAGCCCCAGCATTTT. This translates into CASSSQQGHSNQPQHF.

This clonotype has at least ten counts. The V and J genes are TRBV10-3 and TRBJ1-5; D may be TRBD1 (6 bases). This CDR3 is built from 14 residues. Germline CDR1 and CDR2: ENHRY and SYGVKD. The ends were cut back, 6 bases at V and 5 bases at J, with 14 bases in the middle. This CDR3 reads CAISKTGGDQPQHF. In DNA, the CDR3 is TGTGCCATCAGCAAGACAGGTGGAGATCAGCCCCAGCATTTT.

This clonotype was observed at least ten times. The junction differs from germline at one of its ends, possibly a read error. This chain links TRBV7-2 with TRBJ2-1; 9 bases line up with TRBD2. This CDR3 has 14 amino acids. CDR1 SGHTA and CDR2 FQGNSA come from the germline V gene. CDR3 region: CASSLAGVGNEQFF. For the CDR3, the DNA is TGTGCCAGCAGTTTAGCGGGAGTTGGGAATGAGCAGTTCTTC.

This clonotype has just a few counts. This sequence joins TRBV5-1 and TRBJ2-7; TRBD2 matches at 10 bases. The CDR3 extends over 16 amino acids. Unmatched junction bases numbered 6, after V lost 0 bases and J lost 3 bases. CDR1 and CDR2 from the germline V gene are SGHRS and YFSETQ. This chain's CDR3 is CASSLGQTSGHYEQYF. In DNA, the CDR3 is TGCGCCAGCAGCTTGGGGCAGACTAGCGGGCACTACGAGCAGTACTTC.

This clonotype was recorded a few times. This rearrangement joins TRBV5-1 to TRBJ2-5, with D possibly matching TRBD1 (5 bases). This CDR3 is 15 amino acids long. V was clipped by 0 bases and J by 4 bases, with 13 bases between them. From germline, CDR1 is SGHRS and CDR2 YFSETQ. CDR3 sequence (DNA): TGCGCCAGCAGCTTGGCAGCAGGGTTTCGAGAGACCCAGTACTTC. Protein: CASSLAAGFRETQYF.

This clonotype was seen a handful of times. CDR3 in DNA: TGTGCCTCTGCGGGGAACTCCTACGAGCAGTACGTC. This translates into CASAGNSYEQYV. The chain is built from TRBV5-5 and TRBJ2-7, with D possibly matching TRBD2 (6 bases). V was clipped by 10 bases and J by 0 bases, with 11 bases between them. Germline V CDR1 and CDR2: SGHKS, YYEKEE (reference sequence). This CDR3 is built from 12 residues.

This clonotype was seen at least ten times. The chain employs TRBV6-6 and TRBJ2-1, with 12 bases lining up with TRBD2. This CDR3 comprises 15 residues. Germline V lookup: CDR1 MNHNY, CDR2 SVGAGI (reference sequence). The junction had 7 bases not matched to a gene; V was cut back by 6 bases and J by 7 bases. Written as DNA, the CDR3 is TGTGCCAGCAGCGTGACTAGCGGGGGCCCTAATGAGCAGTTCTTC. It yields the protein CASSVTSGGPNEQFF.

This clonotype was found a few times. The CDR3 reads CASRPTDTGELFF. The CDR3 DNA sequence: TGTGCCAGTAGACCGACTGACACCGGGGAGCTGTTTTTT. The genes are TRBV19 and TRBJ2-2; no reliable D call. Trimming stripped 6 bases from V and 3 bases from J, with 8 bases between. This CDR3 has 13 amino acids. Germline CDR1 LNHDA, CDR2 SQIVND (reference sequence).

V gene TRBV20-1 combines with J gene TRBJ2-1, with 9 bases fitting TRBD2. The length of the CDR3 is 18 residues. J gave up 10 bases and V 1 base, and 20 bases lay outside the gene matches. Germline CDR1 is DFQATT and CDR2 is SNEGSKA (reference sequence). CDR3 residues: CSARASFLSGGTLGEQFF. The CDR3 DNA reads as TGCAGTGCTAGAGCCTCGTTCCTGAGCGGGGGGACCCTCGGGGAGCAGTTCTTC.

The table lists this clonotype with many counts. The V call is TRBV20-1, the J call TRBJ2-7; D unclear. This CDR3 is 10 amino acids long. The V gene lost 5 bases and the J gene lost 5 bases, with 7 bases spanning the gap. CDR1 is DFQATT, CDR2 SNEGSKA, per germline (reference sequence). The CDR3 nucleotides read TGCAGTGCTGCCGGGCACGAGCAGTACTTC. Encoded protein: CSAAGHEQYF.

CDR3 sequence reads: CSVVEGFDTQYF. CDR3 sequence (DNA): TGCAGCGTTGTTGAGGGGTTCGATACGCAGTATTTT. The chain links TRBV29-1 to TRBJ2-3; perhaps D is TRBD1 or TRBD2 (5 bases each). The germline V gene encodes CDR1 SQVTM and CDR2 ANQGSEA. This CDR3 is 12 amino acids long. The ends were cut back, 4 bases at V and 6 bases at J, with 11 bases in the middle.

The chain's CDR3 is CASRNELGQSYEQYV. The DNA of the CDR3 is TGTGCCAGCAGGAATGAGCTGGGACAGAGCTACGAGCAGTACGTC. J is TRBJ2-7 and V is TRBV5-8; 7 nucleotides agree with TRBD1. The CDR3 covers 15 residues. V dropped 5 bases and J dropped 3; count of bases not matched to a gene: 11. Germline V gives CDR1 SGHTS, CDR2 YDEGEE.

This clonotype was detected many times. CDR3 region: CASSPGQGGTGELFF. The CDR3 nucleotides read TGTGCCAGCAGCCCCGGACAGGGGGGCACCGGGGAGCTGTTTTTT. The chain couples TRBV7-6 to TRBJ2-2; 10 bases fit TRBD1. The V gene end was trimmed by 5 bases and the J gene end by 4 bases; junction bases not matched to a gene: 4. CDR3 size: 15 residues. Germline V CDR1 and CDR2: SGHVS, FNYEAQ. The full variable domain, rest sourced from reference TRBV7-6 and TRBJ2-2, is GAGVSQSPRYKVTKRGQDVALRCDPISGHVSLYWYRQALGQGPEFLTYFNYEAQQDKSGLPNDRFSAERPEGSISTLTIQRTEQRDSAMYRCASSPGQGGTGELFFGEGSRLTVL.

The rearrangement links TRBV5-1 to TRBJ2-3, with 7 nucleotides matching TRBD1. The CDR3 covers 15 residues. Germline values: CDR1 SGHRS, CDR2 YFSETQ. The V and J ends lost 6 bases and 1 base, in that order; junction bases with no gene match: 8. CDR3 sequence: CASTKGQLGTDTQYF. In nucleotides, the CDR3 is TGCGCCAGCACAAAGGGACAGCTGGGCACAGATACGCAGTATTTT.

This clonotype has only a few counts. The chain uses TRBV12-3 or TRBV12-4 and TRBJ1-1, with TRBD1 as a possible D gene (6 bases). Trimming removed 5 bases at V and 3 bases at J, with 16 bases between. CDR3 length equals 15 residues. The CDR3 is CASSLEAGADTEAFF. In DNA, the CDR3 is TGTGCCAGCAGTCTAGAAGCGGGGGCGGACACTGAAGCTTTCTTT.

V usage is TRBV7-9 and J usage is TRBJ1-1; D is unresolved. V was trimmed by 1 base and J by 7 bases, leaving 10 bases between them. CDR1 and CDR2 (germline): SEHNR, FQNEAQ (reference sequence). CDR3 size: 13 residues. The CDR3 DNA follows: TGTGCCAGCAGCTTAGGAGGGATACTTGAAGCTTTCTTT. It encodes CASSLGGILEAFF.

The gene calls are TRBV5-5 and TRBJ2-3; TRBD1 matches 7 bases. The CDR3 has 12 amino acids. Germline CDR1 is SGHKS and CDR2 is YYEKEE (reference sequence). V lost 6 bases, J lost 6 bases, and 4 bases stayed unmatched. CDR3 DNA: TGTGCCAGCAAAGGGGGCGCGGATACGCAGTATTTT. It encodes CASKGGADTQYF.

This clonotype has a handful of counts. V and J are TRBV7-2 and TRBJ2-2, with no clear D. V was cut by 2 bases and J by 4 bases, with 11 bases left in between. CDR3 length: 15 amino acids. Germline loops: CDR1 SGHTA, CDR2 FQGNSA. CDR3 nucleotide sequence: TGTGCCAGCAGCTTACGGGCAGTACGCACCGGGGAGCTGTTTTTT. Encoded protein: CASSLRAVRTGELFF.

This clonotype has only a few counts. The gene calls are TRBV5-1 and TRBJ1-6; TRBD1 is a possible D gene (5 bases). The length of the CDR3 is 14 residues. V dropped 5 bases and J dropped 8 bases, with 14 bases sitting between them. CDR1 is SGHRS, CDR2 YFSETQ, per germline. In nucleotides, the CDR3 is TGCGCCAGCAGGGAAGGAGGGGCGGATTCACCCCTCCACTTT. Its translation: CASREGGADSPLHF. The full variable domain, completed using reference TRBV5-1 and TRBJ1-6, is KAGVTQTPRYLIKTRGQQVTLSCSPISGHRSVSWYQQTPGQGLQFLFEYFSETQRNKGNFPGRFSGRQFSNSRSEMNVSTLELGDSALYLCASREGGADSPLHFGNGTRLTVT.

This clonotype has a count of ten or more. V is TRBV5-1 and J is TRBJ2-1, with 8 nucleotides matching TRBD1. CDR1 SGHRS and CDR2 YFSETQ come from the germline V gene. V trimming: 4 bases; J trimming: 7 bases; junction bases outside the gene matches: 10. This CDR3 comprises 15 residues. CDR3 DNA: TGCGCCAGCAGCCCGGGACAGGCGCGACTTAATGAGCAGTTCTTC. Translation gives CASSPGQARLNEQFF.

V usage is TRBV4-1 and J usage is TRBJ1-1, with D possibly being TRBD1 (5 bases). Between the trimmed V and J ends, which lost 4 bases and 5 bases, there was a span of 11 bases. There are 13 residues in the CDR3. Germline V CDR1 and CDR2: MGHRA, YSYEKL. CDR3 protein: CASSPVGGTEAFF. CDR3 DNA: TGCGCCAGCAGCCCCGTGGGGGGTACTGAAGCTTTCTTT.

Written as DNA, the CDR3 is TGTGCCAGCAGTTTACCCGGGACTAGTGTCGGGAATGAGCAGTTCTTC. This gives the protein CASSLPGTSVGNEQFF. The V call is TRBV27, the J call TRBJ2-1, with 8 bases lining up with TRBD2. The V segment lost 2 bases and the J segment 7 bases; nucleotides outside the gene matches: 10. The germline V gene has CDR1 MNHEY and CDR2 SMNVEV (reference sequence). The CDR3 covers 16 residues.

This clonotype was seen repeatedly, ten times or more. CDR3 DNA sequence: TGTGCCAGCAGAACGACAGGGGGTAACTCCTACGAGCAGTACTTC. This encodes CASRTTGGNSYEQYF. The chain uses TRBV12-3 or TRBV12-4 and TRBJ2-7; TRBD1 matches 9 bases. This CDR3 is built from 15 residues. After removal of 6 bases from V and 0 bases from J, the junction contained 6 bases not matched to a gene.